This T cell receptor (beta chain) was identified during a study of shared clonotypes between healthy human individuals. CD45RO-negative CD8 cells positively selected for CCR7 made up the naive population, which excluded terminally differentiated effector memory CD45RA+ cells. Study donors comprised healthy, HIV-negative adults devoid of recent acute infection or vaccination. Authors' analysis steps: Owing to the provision of junction-only sequences devoid of quality scores by immunoSEQ, filtering differed. Assay: immunoSEQ multiplex PCR; the TCRdb copy retains only in-frame clones and omits some. V, J and clone size derive from that table, while D and trimming were established from the DNA sequence. The table shows roughly 890,000 clones, with around 92% occurring only once. Germline CDR1 and CDR2: MNHEY and SMNVEV (reference sequence). V lost 5 bases, J lost 0 bases, and 9 bases lay in between. The CDR3 is 14 amino acids.

V gene TRBV27 combines with J gene TRBJ2-3; D ambiguous. The TCR was taken from a man between 25 and 39 years old in good health. Sequencing input: naive CD8+ T cells sorted from blood. CDR3 DNA: TGTGCCAGCAGTAAATACAGCAGCACAGATACGCAGTATTTT. It translates to CASSKYSSTDTQYF.